This is a list of T cell receptor beta chains from one sample in a study of PD-1 blockade in mismatch repair-deficient tumors. Generated by immunoSEQ multiplex PCR, the TCRdb table keeps only in-frame clones and is missing some. The repertoire holds roughly 130,000 clones, with more than 70% as singletons. The sequencing used peripheral blood, collected roughly 67 weeks after starting pembrolizumab. The receptors were gathered from an adult with mismatch repair-deficient cancer. Each CDR3 is given with its conserved first and last residue. A D gene is named only where the DNA matches it firmly. The listing skips clone size in some rows; elsewhere it reads once, few, many or a size class.

J gene	clone size	D gene	V gene	CDR3 protein	CDR3 DNA
TRBJ2-5	-	TRBD1	TRBV29-1	CSADRDQETQYF	TGCAGCGCCGACAGGGATCAAGAGACCCAGTACTTC
TRBJ2-3	-	TRBD2	TRBV9	CASSVALASGFTDTQYF	TGTGCCAGCAGCGTAGCTTTGGCTAGCGGATTCACAGATACGCAGTATTTT
TRBJ2-1	-	-	TRBV7-2	CASSLAQVAPIYNEQFF	TGTGCCAGCAGCTTAGCGCAGGTAGCGCCTATTTACAATGAGCAGTTCTTC
TRBJ2-5	-	-	TRBV28	CASTRTNQETQYF	TGTGCCAGCACCCGGACTAACCAAGAGACCCAGTACTTC
TRBJ2-7	-	-	TRBV27	CASSPDAGTYEQYF	TGTGCCAGCAGTCCGGACGCAGGGACTTACGAGCAGTACTTC
TRBJ2-1	once	-	TRBV10-3	CAISVAYEQFF	TGTGCCATCAGTGTTGCTTATGAGCAGTTCTTC
TRBJ2-1	-	TRBD2	TRBV9	CASSVGPSGRASYNEQFF	TGTGCCAGCAGCGTAGGTCCGAGCGGGAGGGCCTCCTACAATGAGCAGTTCTTC
TRBJ2-1	-	TRBD2	TRBV18	CASSPPSGARNEQFF	TGTGCCAGCTCACCACCGAGCGGGGCGAGGAATGAGCAGTTCTTC
TRBJ1-4	-	-	TRBV30	CAWSVGGGGNEKLFF	TGTGCCTGGAGTGTAGGGGGAGGGGGTAATGAAAAACTGTTTTTT
TRBJ2-3	-	TRBD2	TRBV28	CASRKYGLAGDTQYF	TGTGCCAGCAGGAAATACGGACTAGCGGGAGATACGCAGTATTTT
TRBJ2-5	-	-	TRBV7-9	CASSLATPGETQYF	TGTGCCAGCAGCTTAGCTACCCCTGGGGAGACCCAGTACTTC
TRBJ2-5	once	TRBD2	TRBV9	CASSVAPWGSGKIETQYF	TGTGCCAGCAGCGTAGCTCCCTGGGGTAGCGGGAAGATCGAGACCCAGTACTTC
TRBJ2-1	once	-	TRBV27	CASSPEAGYSYNEQFF	TGTGCCAGCAGTCCCGAAGCGGGCTACTCCTACAATGAGCAGTTCTTC
TRBJ1-1	-	-	TRBV4-1	CASSQGGQTEAFF	TGCGCCAGCAGCCAAGGGGGACAAACTGAAGCTTTCTTT
TRBJ2-7	-	-	TRBV18	CASSARAYEQYF	TGTGCCAGCTCAGCTAGGGCCTACGAGCAGTACTTC
TRBJ2-7	-	-	TRBV4-2	CASSQEEGTFDEQYF	TGTGCCAGCAGCCAAGAGGAGGGTACGTTCGACGAGCAGTACTTC
TRBJ2-7	-	TRBD1	TRBV5-1	CATGTGPYEQYF	TGCGCCACCGGGACAGGGCCATACGAGCAGTACTTC
TRBJ2-3	-	-	TRBV7-2	CASSPDLVGTDTQYF	TGTGCCAGCAGCCCTGATCTAGTGGGCACAGATACGCAGTATTTT
TRBJ2-2	-	TRBD2	TRBV11-2	CASSVQGGRTGELFF	TGTGCCAGCAGCGTTCAGGGAGGGCGCACCGGGGAGCTGTTTTTT
TRBJ2-2	-	-	TRBV5-5	CASSLLDTGELFF	TGTGCCAGCAGCTTGTTGGACACCGGGGAGCTGTTTTTT
TRBJ2-7	-	TRBD2	TRBV5-1	CASSLGLAGDHEQYF	TGCGCCAGCAGCTTGGGCCTAGCGGGAGATCACGAGCAGTACTTC
TRBJ2-2	-	TRBD1	TRBV19	CASRGQGLTGELFF	TGTGCCAGTAGAGGACAGGGCCTCACCGGGGAGCTGTTTTTT
TRBJ2-3	-	TRBD2	TRBV4-1	CASSQTSGLAGGRDTQYF	TGCGCCAGCAGCCAGACTTCAGGACTAGCGGGAGGGAGAGATACGCAGTATTTT
TRBJ2-7	-	-	TRBV10-2	CASSEIGPYEQYF	TGCGCCAGCAGTGAAATAGGGCCCTACGAGCAGTACTTC
TRBJ2-7	-	TRBD1	TRBV7-2	CASSFKVTGGRYEQYF	TGTGCCAGCAGCTTCAAAGTCACAGGGGGCCGGTACGAGCAGTACTTC
TRBJ2-2	-	-	TRBV7-9	CASSLLVFGGGGSTGELFF	TGTGCCAGCAGCTTATTAGTATTTGGGGGCGGCGGGTCGACCGGGGAGCTGTTTTTT
TRBJ2-3	-	TRBD2	TRBV4-1	CASSRSPGLADTDTQYF	TGCGCCAGCAGCCGGAGCCCGGGACTAGCAGACACAGATACGCAGTATTTT
TRBJ2-3	-	-	TRBV4-3	CASSQDLNQVQDTQYF	TGCGCCAGCAGCCAAGATCTAAATCAGGTGCAAGATACGCAGTATTTT
TRBJ2-7	-	-	TRBV14	CASSQGGYEQYF	TGTGCCAGCAGCCAGGGGGGCTACGAGCAGTACTTC
TRBJ2-7	few	-	TRBV7-2	CASSPTLFGEQYF	TGTGCCAGCAGCCCGACCTTATTCGGGGAGCAGTACTTC
TRBJ2-3	-	TRBD2	TRBV10-3	CAISESVLAGGPTDTQYF	TGTGCCATCAGTGAGTCGGTCCTAGCGGGAGGGCCCACAGATACGCAGTATTTT
TRBJ2-1	-	-	TRBV5-1	CASSLAASPSNEQFF	TGCGCCAGCAGCTTGGCGGCTTCCCCAAGCAATGAGCAGTTCTTC
TRBJ2-1	-	TRBD2	TRBV29-1	CSVEGLAGEYNEQFF	TGCAGCGTTGAAGGCCTAGCGGGAGAATACAATGAGCAGTTCTTC
TRBJ2-6	few	TRBD1	TRBV10-3	CAIKDRGTGANVLTF	TGTGCCATTAAAGACAGGGGGACTGGGGCCAACGTCCTGACTTTC
TRBJ2-7	-	-	TRBV28	CASSTQSKVAYEQYF	TGTGCCAGCAGTACACAGAGTAAGGTTGCCTACGAGCAGTACTTC
TRBJ2-3	-	TRBD2	TRBV4-3	CASSPLAGASSTDTQYF	TGCGCCAGCAGCCCCCTAGCGGGGGCGTCTAGCACAGATACGCAGTATTTT
TRBJ2-7	-	-	TRBV2	CASSGGRNSYEQYF	TGTGCCAGCAGTGGGGGACGGAACTCCTACGAGCAGTACTTC
TRBJ2-1	once	TRBD2	TRBV10-3	CAIRLAGAYNEQFF	TGTGCCATCAGACTAGCGGGAGCCTACAATGAGCAGTTCTTC
TRBJ2-3	-	-	TRBV5-8	CASRPWTSTDTQYF	TGTGCTAGCAGGCCGTGGACTAGCACAGATACGCAGTATTTT
TRBJ1-1	-	-	TRBV13	CASSLEPSPEAFF	TGTGCCAGCAGCTTAGAACCTTCGCCTGAAGCTTTCTTT
TRBJ2-4	-	TRBD2	TRBV10-3	CAISEGGLAGALNIQYF	TGTGCCATCAGTGAGGGGGGACTAGCGGGAGCGTTAAACATTCAGTACTTC
TRBJ2-1	-	TRBD2	TRBV19	CASSSALAGGGNEQFF	TGTGCCAGTAGCTCGGCGTTAGCGGGAGGGGGCAATGAGCAGTTCTTC
TRBJ2-1	few	TRBD1	TRBV29-1	CSVEDGTGGDEQFF	TGCAGCGTTGAAGACGGCACAGGGGGAGATGAGCAGTTCTTC
TRBJ1-5	few	-	TRBV4-1	CASSPRWGFGNQPQHF	TGCGCCAGCAGCCCTCGTTGGGGGTTCGGGAATCAGCCCCAGCATTTT
TRBJ2-1	-	TRBD2	TRBV15	CATSSRGGLAAYNEQFF	TGTGCCACCAGCAGCAGAGGCGGGCTAGCGGCGTACAATGAGCAGTTCTTC